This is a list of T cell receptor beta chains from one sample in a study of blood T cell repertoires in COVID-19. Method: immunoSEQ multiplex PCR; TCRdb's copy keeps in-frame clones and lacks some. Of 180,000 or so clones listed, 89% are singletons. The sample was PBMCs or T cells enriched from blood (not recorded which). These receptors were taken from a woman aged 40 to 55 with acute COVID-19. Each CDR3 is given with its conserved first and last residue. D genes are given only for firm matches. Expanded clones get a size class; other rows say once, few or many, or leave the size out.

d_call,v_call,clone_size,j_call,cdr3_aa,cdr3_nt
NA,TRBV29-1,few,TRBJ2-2,CSVEKGANTGELFF,TGCAGCGTTGAAAAGGGGGCGAACACCGGGGAGCTGTTTTTT
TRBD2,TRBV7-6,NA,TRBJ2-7,CASSLEDSGDSYEQYF,TGTGCCAGCAGCTTAGAGGATAGCGGGGACTCCTACGAGCAGTACTTC
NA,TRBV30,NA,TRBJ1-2,CAWGQGNYGYTF,TGTGCCTGGGGGCAGGGCAACTATGGCTACACCTTC
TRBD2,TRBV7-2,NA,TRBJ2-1,CASSLVVTGLAGNEQFF,TGTGCCAGCAGCTTAGTAGTAACGGGACTAGCGGGTAATGAGCAGTTCTTC
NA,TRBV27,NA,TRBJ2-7,CASSVTLTSTREQYF,TGTGCCAGCAGTGTGACCTTGACTAGTACGCGCGAGCAGTACTTC
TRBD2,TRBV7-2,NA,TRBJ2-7,CASSASGWSGRGEQYF,TGTGCCAGCAGCGCTAGCGGGTGGTCAGGGCGGGGCGAGCAGTACTTC
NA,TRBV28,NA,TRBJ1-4,CASRSVNRPTNEKLFF,TGTGCCAGCAGGAGCGTAAATCGCCCAACTAATGAAAAACTGTTTTTT
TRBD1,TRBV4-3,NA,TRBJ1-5,CASSLRSQGAYQPQHF,TGCGCCAGCAGCCTCCGGAGCCAGGGGGCGTATCAGCCCCAGCATTTT
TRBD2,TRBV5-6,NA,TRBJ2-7,CASRYKVGVAGEQYF,TGTGCCAGCAGATACAAAGTCGGGGTAGCGGGGGAGCAGTACTTC
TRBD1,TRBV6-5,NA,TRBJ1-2,CASRGDSNYGYTF,TGTGCCAGCAGAGGGGACAGCAACTATGGCTACACCTTC
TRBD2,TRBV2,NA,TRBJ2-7,CASSEARGLGQQYF,TGTGCCAGCAGTGAAGCTAGGGGACTAGGGCAGCAGTACTTC
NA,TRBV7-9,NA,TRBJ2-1,CASSPEVGGQFF,TGTGCCAGCAGCCCCGAGGTCGGGGGGCAGTTCTTC
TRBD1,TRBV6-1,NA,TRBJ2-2,CASSEAGPGQGNAGELFF,TGTGCCAGCAGTGAAGCGGGGCCGGGACAGGGGAATGCCGGGGAGCTGTTTTTT
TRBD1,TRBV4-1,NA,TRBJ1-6,CASSLSGTENSPLHF,TGCGCCAGCAGCCTCTCCGGGACAGAAAATTCACCCCTCCACTTT
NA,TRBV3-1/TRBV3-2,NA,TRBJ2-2,CASSQGRPLRGYTGELFF,TGTGCCAGCAGCCAAGGACGACCACTCAGGGGCTACACCGGGGAGCTGTTTTTT
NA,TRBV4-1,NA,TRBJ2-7,CASSQDWTEGSEQYF,TGCGCCAGCAGCCAAGATTGGACGGAGGGGAGCGAGCAGTACTTC
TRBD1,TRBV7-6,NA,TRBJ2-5,CASSSYAGTEETQYF,TGTGCCAGCAGCTCCTATGCCGGGACAGAAGAGACCCAGTACTTC
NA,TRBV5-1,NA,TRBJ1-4,CASSSSWGSTNEKLFF,TGCGCCAGCAGCTCCAGTTGGGGCTCAACTAATGAAAAACTGTTTTTT
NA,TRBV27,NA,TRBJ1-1,CASSLKGGYVDTEAFF,TGTGCCAGCAGTTTAAAGGGAGGGTACGTGGACACTGAAGCTTTCTTT
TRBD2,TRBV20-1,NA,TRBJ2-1,CSASQPGRTSGGDYNEQFF,TGCAGTGCTAGTCAACCTGGACGGACTAGCGGGGGGGATTACAATGAGCAGTTCTTC
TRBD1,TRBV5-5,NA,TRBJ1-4,CASSRTGTYNEKLFF,TGTGCCAGCAGCCGGACAGGGACCTACAATGAAAAACTGTTTTTT
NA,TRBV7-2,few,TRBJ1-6,CASRDGQRSYNSPLHF,TGTGCCAGCAGGGATGGACAGCGCTCCTATAATTCACCCCTCCACTTT
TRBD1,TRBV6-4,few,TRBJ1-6,CASSELGGDSPLHF,TGTGCCAGCAGTGAGTTAGGGGGCGATTCACCCCTCCACTTT
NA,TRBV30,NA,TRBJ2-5,CAWSVRRGQETQYF,TGTGCCTGGAGTGTACGCAGGGGACAAGAGACCCAGTACTTC
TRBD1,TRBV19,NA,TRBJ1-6,CASSGGQGAYNSPLHF,TGTGCCAGTAGTGGGGGACAGGGGGCGTACAATTCACCCCTCCACTTT
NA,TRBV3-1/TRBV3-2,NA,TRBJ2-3,CASSQDPHTQYF,TGTGCCAGCAGCCAAGATCCTCATACGCAGTATTTT